This T cell receptor beta chain was recovered during a study of chemoradiotherapy in HPV16-positive cancers. Study-level information: Functional T-cell assays on two HPV16-positive patients' cells defined candidate HPV-specific clones and common TCR motifs. General study findings and limits: Non-HPV-specific T cells did not expand in tumors during treatment, whereas candidate HPV-specific clones and E7-related motifs did.

The table came from immunoSEQ multiplex PCR; TCRdb's copy has only in-frame clones and leaves some out. The data show tens of thousands of clones, just under 80% seen once. The CDR3 consists of 16 residues. V lost 3 bases and J 0 bases, leaving 11 bases between the germline ends. Germline V gene sequence: CDR1 KGHSH, CDR2 LQKENI. In its sample, this clone was seen once. Its antigen is still unknown. The source is a human donor with HPV-associated anogenital cancer. The sample here was blood, taken from a patient who underwent chemoradiotherapy. The chain combines TRBV18 with TRBJ2-2; D is unclear. DNA of the CDR3: TGTGCCAGCTCACCCATAAACACAGCGAACACCGGGGAGCTGTTTTTT. Translating it yields CASSPINTANTGELFF.